There are a few counts of the clone carrying this T cell receptor (beta chain). This table comes from immunoSEQ multiplex PCR, and its TCRdb copy is limited to in-frame clones, with some not included. The data hold roughly 560,000 clones, with around 82% observed a single time. This record comes from a study of shared T cell receptors in the human thymus. The J segment lost 4 bases and the V segment lost 4 bases, leaving 6 bases of the junction unmatched. Germline V lookup: CDR1 SGDLS, CDR2 YYNGEE. CDR3 length: 15 residues. This same sample was also taken into another study, of human thymus T cells. That report adds: All donors were healthy Finnish infants who were undergoing corrective surgery to treat congenital heart defects. Resections that were taken during corrective heart surgery supplied the thymus tissue. Related work found strong thymic repertoire overlap between unrelated individuals.

The TCR originated in a boy younger than two with a congenital heart defect. The sample comprised thymocytes. The chain carries TRBV9 and TRBJ2-3; TRBD2 matches at 10 bases. The CDR3 loop is CASSSIAGGADTQYF. The CDR3 DNA is TGTGCCAGCAGCTCAATAGCGGGAGGAGCAGATACGCAGTATTTT.